Presented here are 5 T cell receptor beta chains from one specimen sequenced in a study of cytomegalovirus exposure and HLA in healthy donors. PCR was performed using 60 Vbeta and 13 Jbeta primers. Libraries were prepared by immunoSEQ multiplex PCR; TCRdb keeps only in-frame clonotypes and omits some of them. The sample shows some 130,000 clones, roughly 82% of them seen only once. Sequencing was carried out using PBMCs. The receptors were sampled from a man in his thirties or forties in good health and CMV-seronegative.

J is TRBJ2-7 and V is TRBV4-1; 10 positions match TRBD1. Looked up from germline, CDR1 is MGHRA and CDR2 is YSYEKL. The CDR3 has 14 amino acids. The J segment lost 3 bases and the V segment lost 3 bases, leaving 2 bases of the junction unmatched. CDR3 nucleotide sequence: TGCGCCAGCAGCCAGGGACAGGGGCTCTACGAGCAGTACTTC. Its protein product is CASSQGQGLYEQYF.

This clone was picked up a small number of times. This sequence joins TRBV28 and TRBJ2-5; TRBD2 is a possible D gene (6 bases). From germline, CDR1 is MDHEN and CDR2 SYDVKM. The CDR3 sequence is 15 residues long. V lost 2 bases and J lost 1, with 11 bases in between. The CDR3 DNA reads TGTGCCAGCAGTTTAGGGGGACTGGGCCAAGAGACCCAGTACTTC. Its protein product is CASSLGGLGQETQYF. Drawing the rest from reference TRBV28 and TRBJ2-5, the complete variable domain is DVKVTQSSRYLVKRTGEKVFLECVQDMDHENMFWYRQDPGLGLRLIYFSYDVKMKEKGDIPEGYSVSREKKERFSLILESASTNQTSMYLCASSLGGLGQETQYFGPGTRLLVL.

The chain employs TRBV30 and TRBJ2-7; 8 nucleotides align to TRBD2. The ends lost 6 bases at V and 6 bases at J; junction bases unmatched: 13. Germline CDR1 is GTSNPN and CDR2 is SVGIG (reference sequence). This CDR3 region has 14 residues. CDR3 sequence (DNA): TGTGCCTGCGCCGACGGGACTAGAGGTCTCGAGCAGTACTTC. Translating gives CACADGTRGLEQYF.

The chain joins TRBV6-5 to TRBJ2-2, with TRBD2 identical over 13 bases. Germline V gives CDR1 MNHEY, CDR2 SVGAGI. With 6 bases clipped from V and 8 bases from J, the junction kept 6 bases outside the gene matches. The CDR3 totals 15 residues. Here the CDR3 reads CASRGGLAGPGELFF. In DNA, the CDR3 is TGTGCCAGCAGGGGGGGACTAGCGGGACCTGGGGAGCTGTTTTTT.

The rearrangement links TRBV11-2 to TRBJ2-1; perhaps TRBD2 as D (5 bases). CDR3 length equals 14 residues. Trimming took 5 bases from V and 6 from J, leaving 14 bases between them. Germline-derived CDR1 and CDR2 are SGHAT and FQNNGV. Here the CDR3 reads CASSTQTTSNEQFF. CDR3 in DNA: TGTGCCAGCAGCACTCAGACTACCTCCAATGAGCAGTTCTTC.